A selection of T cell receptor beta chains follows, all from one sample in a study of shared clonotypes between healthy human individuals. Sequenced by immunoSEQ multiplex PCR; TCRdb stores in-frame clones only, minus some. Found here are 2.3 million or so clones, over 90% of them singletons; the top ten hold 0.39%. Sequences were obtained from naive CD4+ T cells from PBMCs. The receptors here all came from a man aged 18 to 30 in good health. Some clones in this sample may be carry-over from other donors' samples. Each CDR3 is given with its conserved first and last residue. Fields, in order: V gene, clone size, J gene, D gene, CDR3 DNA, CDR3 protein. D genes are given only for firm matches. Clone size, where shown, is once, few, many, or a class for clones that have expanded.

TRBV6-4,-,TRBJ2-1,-,TGTGCCAGCAGTGCCTCAGACACCAATGAGCAGTTCTTC,CASSASDTNEQFF
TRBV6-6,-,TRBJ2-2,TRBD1,TGTGCCAGCAGTTACGGACAGGCCTTAACCGGGGAGCTGTTTTTT,CASSYGQALTGELFF
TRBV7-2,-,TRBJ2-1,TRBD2,TGTGCCAGCAGCTTATCCCGGACTAGCGGGAGGGCCAATGAGCAGTTCTTC,CASSLSRTSGRANEQFF
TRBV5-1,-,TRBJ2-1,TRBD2,TGCGCCAGCAGCTTGTTAGCGGGAGGCCTCAATGAGCAGTTCTTC,CASSLLAGGLNEQFF
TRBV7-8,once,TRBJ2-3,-,TGTGCCAGCAGCTTAGGTGCAGATACGCAGTATTTT,CASSLGADTQYF
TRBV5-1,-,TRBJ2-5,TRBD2,TGCGCCAGCAGCCCGTTTTGGGGGGGCCAAGAGACCCAGTACTTC,CASSPFWGGQETQYF
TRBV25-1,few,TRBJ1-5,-,TGTGCCAGCAGTGAAGACCTGAATAGCAATCAGCCCCAGCATTTT,CASSEDLNSNQPQHF
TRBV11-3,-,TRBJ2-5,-,TGTGCCAGCAGCTTAGGGGGACAAGAGACCCAGTACTTC,CASSLGGQETQYF
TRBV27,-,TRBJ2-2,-,TGTGCCAGCAGTCTCTGGGTCGTCGAAACGACCGGGGAGCTGTTTTTT,CASSLWVVETTGELFF
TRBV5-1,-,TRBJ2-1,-,TGCGCCAGCAGCTCCCCGTACAATGAGCAGTTCTTC,CASSSPYNEQFF
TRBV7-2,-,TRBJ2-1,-,TGTGCCAGCAGCTCAGAGGGTAGGAGCTCCTACAATGAGCAGTTCTTC,CASSSEGRSSYNEQFF
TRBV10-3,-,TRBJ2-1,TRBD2,TGTGCCATCGGGACTAGCGGGAGTGGTGAGCAGTTCTTC,CAIGTSGSGEQFF
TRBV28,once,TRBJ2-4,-,TGTGCCAGCAGTTTGGCTGACAGTAATTGGCGGTACTTC,CASSLADSNWRYF
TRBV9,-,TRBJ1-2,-,TGTGCCAGCAGCGGGGTTTCTGGAGGGGAATATGGCTACACCTTC,CASSGVSGGEYGYTF
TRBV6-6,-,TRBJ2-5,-,TGTGCCAGCAGCAGGAACCAAGAGACCCAGTACTTC,CASSRNQETQYF
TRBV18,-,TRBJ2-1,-,TGTGCCAGCTCACAAGTTCCCCTTGTGGGCAATGAGCAGTTCTTC,CASSQVPLVGNEQFF
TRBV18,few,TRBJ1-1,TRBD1,TGTGCCAGCTCATCGGGACAGCATAACGAAGCTTTCTTT,CASSSGQHNEAFF
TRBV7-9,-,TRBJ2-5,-,TGTGCCAGCAGCTTAGTTAGACAAGAGACCCAGTACTTC,CASSLVRQETQYF
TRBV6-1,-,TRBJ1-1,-,TGTGCCAGCAGGGTCGAAGGGGACACTGAAGCTTTCTTT,CASRVEGDTEAFF
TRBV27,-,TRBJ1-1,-,TGTGCCAGCAGAACCTCCGGGAACACTGAAGCTTTCTTT,CASRTSGNTEAFF
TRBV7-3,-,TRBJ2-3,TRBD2,TGTGCCAGCAGCGGTAGCGGGGGCACAGATACGCAGTATTTT,CASSGSGGTDTQYF
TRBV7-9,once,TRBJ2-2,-,TGTGCCAGCAGCTTAATAGGACCCGGGGAGCTGTTTTTT,CASSLIGPGELFF
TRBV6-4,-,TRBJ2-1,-,TGTGCCAGCAGTGACAGGGGCTTAGGCAATGAGCAGTTCTTC,CASSDRGLGNEQFF
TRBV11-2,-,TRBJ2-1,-,TGTGCCAGCAGCTCCCGTGGGGCAGGGGAGAAGTTCTTC,CASSSRGAGEKFF
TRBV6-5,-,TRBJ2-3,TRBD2,TGTGCCAGCAGTTACTTAGCGGGAACAGGCTCAGATACGCAGTATTTT,CASSYLAGTGSDTQYF
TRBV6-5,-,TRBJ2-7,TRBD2,TGTGCCACGATGCGGACTAGCGCTGCCTACGAGCAGTACTTC,CATMRTSAAYEQYF
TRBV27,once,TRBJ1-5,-,TGTGCCAGCAGTCCGACCCCCGGGTCCGGGACAAGAGGCAATCAGCCCCAGCATTTT,CASSPTPGSGTRGNQPQHF
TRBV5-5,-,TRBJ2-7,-,TGTGCCAGCAGCTACGACCCCTACGAGCAGTACTTC,CASSYDPYEQYF
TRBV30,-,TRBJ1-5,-,TGTGCCTGGAGTGATACGGGGGAAGGCAATCAGCCCCAGCATTTT,CAWSDTGEGNQPQHF
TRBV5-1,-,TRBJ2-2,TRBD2,TGCGCCAGCAGCTTAGAGCTCGGGAGGGCCACAAGGGAGCTGTTTTTT,CASSLELGRATRELFF
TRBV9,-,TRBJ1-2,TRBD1,TGTGCCAGCAGCGTAGCTACCTTGGGACAGGGAAACTATGGCTACACCTTC,CASSVATLGQGNYGYTF
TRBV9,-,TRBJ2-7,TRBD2,TGTGCCAGCAGCGTGGGAAGTAGCGGGAGAATCTACGAGCAGTACTTC,CASSVGSSGRIYEQYF
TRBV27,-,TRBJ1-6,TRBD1,TGTGCCAGCAGTTTTGGGACAGTTAATTCACCCCTCCACTTT,CASSFGTVNSPLHF
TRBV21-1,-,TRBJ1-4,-,-,CASSKGFGGGATNEKLFF
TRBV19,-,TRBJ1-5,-,TGTGCCAGTACCAAGCGGCAGGGGCCCTATCAGCCCCAGCATTTT,CASTKRQGPYQPQHF
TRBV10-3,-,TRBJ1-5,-,TGCGCCATCAGTGAGTCCTCTTCCAATCAGCCCCAGCATTTT,CAISESSSNQPQHF